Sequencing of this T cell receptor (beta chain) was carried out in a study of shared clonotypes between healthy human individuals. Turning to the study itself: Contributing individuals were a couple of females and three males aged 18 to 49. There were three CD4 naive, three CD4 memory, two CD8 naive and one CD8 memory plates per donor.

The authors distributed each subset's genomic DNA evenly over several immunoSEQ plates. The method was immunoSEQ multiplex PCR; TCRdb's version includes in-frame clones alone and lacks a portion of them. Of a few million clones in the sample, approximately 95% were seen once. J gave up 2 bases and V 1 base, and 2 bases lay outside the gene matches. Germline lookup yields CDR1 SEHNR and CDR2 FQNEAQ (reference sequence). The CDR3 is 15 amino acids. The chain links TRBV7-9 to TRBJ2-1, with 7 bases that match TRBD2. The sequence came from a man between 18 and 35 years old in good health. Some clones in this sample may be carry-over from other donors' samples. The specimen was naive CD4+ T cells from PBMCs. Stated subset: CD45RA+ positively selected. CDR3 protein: CASSLDAGAYNEQFF. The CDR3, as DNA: TGTGCCAGCAGCTTAGACGCGGGAGCCTACAATGAGCAGTTCTTC.